The present entry profiles one T cell receptor beta chain with its context. The assay was immunoSEQ multiplex PCR, and TCRdb's table has in-frame clones only and misses some. The table lists about 140,000 clones, about 86% of them singletons. This entry comes from a study of blood T cell repertoires in COVID-19. Unmatched junction bases numbered 14, after V lost 7 bases and J lost 0 bases. The CDR3 covers 19 residues. Germline V lookup: CDR1 LNHDA, CDR2 SQIVND (reference sequence). This clonotype was sampled from a woman in her sixties with acute or convalescent COVID-19. Specimen: peripheral blood. This chain joins TRBV19 and TRBJ2-6; 8 nucleotides align to TRBD1. DNA of the CDR3: TGTGCCAGTAACCCCAGGGGCCGGGACAGGTTCTCTGGGGCCAACGTCCTGACTTTC. Translated, it gives CASNPRGRDRFSGANVLTF.